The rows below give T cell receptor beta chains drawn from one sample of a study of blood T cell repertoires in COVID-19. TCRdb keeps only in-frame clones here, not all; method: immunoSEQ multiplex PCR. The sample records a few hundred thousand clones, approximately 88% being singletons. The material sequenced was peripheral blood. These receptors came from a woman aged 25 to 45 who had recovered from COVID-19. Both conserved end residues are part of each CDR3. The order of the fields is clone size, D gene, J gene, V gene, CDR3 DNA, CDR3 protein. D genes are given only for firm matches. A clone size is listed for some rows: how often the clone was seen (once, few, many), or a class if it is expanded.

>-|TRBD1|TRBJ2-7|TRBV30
TGTGCCTGGAGTAATGGACAGGGTGGAGTCCACGAGCAGTACTTC
CAWSNGQGGVHEQYF
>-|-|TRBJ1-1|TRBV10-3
TGTGCCATCAGTGATTTGGAGGAGAACACTGAAGCTTTCTTT
CAISDLEENTEAFF
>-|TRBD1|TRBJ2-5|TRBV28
TGTGCCAGCGGGACAGGGGGCTGGGAGACCCAGTACTTC
CASGTGGWETQYF
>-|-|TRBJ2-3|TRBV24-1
TGTGCCACCAGTGGCAGGGCCACAGATACGCAGTATTTT
CATSGRATDTQYF
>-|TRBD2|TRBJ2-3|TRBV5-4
TGTGCCAGCAGCTCGGCTAGCGGGGCCACAGATACGCAGTATTTT
CASSSASGATDTQYF
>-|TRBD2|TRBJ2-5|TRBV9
TGTGCCAGCACAGCCCCCGGGGGGTCGGAGACCCAGTACTTC
CASTAPGGSETQYF
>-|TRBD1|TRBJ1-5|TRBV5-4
TGTGCCAGCAGCTTGGGGACAGGGTTGGGTCAGCCCCAGCATTTT
CASSLGTGLGQPQHF
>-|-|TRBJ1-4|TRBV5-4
TGTGCCAGCAGCCCGGGGACATCCTCAACTAATGAAAAACTGTTTTTT
CASSPGTSSTNEKLFF
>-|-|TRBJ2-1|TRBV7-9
TGTGCCAGCAGCTTCGCAGGTACCTACAATGAGCAGTTCTTC
CASSFAGTYNEQFF
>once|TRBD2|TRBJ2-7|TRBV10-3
TGTGCCATCAGTGAGTCCGGGACTAGCGGGGGAGAGTTCTCCTACGAGCAGTACTTC
CAISESGTSGGEFSYEQYF
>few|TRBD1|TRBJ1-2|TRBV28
TGTGCCAGCTCTCCGGGACAGGGGGCGCTCTACTATGGCTACACCTTC
CASSPGQGALYYGYTF
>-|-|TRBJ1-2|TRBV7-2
TGTGCCAGCAGCTTTACGGACAGATTAGTCTATGGCTACACCTTC
CASSFTDRLVYGYTF
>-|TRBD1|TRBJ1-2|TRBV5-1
TGCGCCAGCAGCTTGGCGTCGGGACAGGGGGCGAACGGCTACACCTTC
CASSLASGQGANGYTF
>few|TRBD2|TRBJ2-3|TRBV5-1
TGCGCCAGCACCGTAGCGGGGCGCACAGATACGCAGTATTTT
CASTVAGRTDTQYF
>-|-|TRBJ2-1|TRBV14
TGTGCCAGCAGCCTCTATAGCGGTACGGGGCAGTTCTTC
CASSLYSGTGQFF
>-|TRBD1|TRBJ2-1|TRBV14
TGTGCCAGCAGCCCGGGGACAGGCTACAATGAGCAGTTCTTC
CASSPGTGYNEQFF
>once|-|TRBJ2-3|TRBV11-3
TGTGCCAGCAGTCGGAGGGGGGGTGATACGCAGTATTTT
CASSRRGGDTQYF
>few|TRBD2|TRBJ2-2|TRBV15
TGTGCCACCACCGGGGGACTAGCGCGGGAGCTGTTTTTT
CATTGGLARELFF
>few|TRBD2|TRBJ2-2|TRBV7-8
TGTGCCAGCAGCTACCAGACTAGCGGGGGCTATAACACCGGGGAGCTGTTTTTT
CASSYQTSGGYNTGELFF
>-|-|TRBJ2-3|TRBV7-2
TGTGCCAGCAGCTTAGAGGTGGGGCAGGCAGATACGCAGTATTTT
CASSLEVGQADTQYF
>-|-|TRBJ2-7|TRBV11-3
TGTGCCAGCAGCTCCGGAGGCCACGGCCACGAGCAGTACTTC
CASSSGGHGHEQYF
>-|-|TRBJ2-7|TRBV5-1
TGCGCCAGCAGCTTGGAGGGGACAAGCTCCTACGAGCAGTACTTC
CASSLEGTSSYEQYF
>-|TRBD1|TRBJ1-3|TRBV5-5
TGTGCCAGCAGCATAGGGACAGGGACTGGAAACACCATATATTTT
CASSIGTGTGNTIYF
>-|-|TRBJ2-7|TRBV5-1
TGCGCCAGCAGCTTGGTTGCGGGGCGCCCCTCCTACGAGCAGTACTTC
CASSLVAGRPSYEQYF
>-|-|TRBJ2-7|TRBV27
TGTGCCAGCAGTTTACTCGCGGCCACGCCTTCCTACGAGCAGTACTTC
CASSLLAATPSYEQYF
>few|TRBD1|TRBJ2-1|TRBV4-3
TGCGCCAGCAGCCCCGGGACAGGGGGCCCCTACAATGAGCAGTTCTTC
CASSPGTGGPYNEQFF
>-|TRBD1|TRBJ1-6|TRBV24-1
TGTGCCACCAGTGCGGGGACAGGGAGATCACCCCTCCACTTT
CATSAGTGRSPLHF
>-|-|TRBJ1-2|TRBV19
TGTGCCAGTAGTATAGAGTCAGGGGACTATGGCTACACCTTC
CASSIESGDYGYTF
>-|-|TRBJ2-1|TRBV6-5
TGTGCCAGCAGTTCCTTCGAGCAGTTCTTC
CASSSFEQFF
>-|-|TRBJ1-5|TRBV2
TGTGCCAGCAGCATATACTCTTTCGGGGGTCAGCCCCAGCATTTT
CASSIYSFGGQPQHF
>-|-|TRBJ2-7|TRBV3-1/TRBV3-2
TGTGCCAGCAGCCAAGGCCCCGCGGACTTCTACGAGCAGTACTTC
CASSQGPADFYEQYF
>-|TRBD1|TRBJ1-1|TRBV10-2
TGCGCCAGCAGTGAGTCGACGACAGGGAAAGCTTTCTTT
CASSESTTGKAFF
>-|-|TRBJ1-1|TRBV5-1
TGCGCCAGCAGCTTGGAAGGGGCGGGGTGGGACACTGAAGCTTTCTTT
CASSLEGAGWDTEAFF
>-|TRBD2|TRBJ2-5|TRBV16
TGTGCCAGCAGCCACCCGGGGGGGCTGGAGACCCAGTACTTC
CASSHPGGLETQYF
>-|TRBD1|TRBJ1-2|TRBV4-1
TGCGCCAGCAGATCCCGGGACAGGGGAAGGGGAGGCTACACCTTC
CASRSRDRGRGGYTF
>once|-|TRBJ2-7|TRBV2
TGTGCCAGCAGTGATCTGTTACTCTACGAGCAGTACTTC
CASSDLLLYEQYF
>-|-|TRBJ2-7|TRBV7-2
TGTGCCAGCAGCCCGCATGCGGGACTCGAATCCTACGAGCAGTACTTC
CASSPHAGLESYEQYF
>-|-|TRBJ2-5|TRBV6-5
TGTGCCAGCAGTTACTCGGTAGCGCCGGGGGAAGAGACCCAGTACTTC
CASSYSVAPGEETQYF
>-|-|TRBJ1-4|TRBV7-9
TGTGCCAGCAGCTTAGGGGACAAGGGGATGATTTTT
CASSLGDKGMIF
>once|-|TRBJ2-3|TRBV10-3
TGTGCCATCAGTGTAGGCAGCGGGTCCACAGATACGCAGTATTTT
CAISVGSGSTDTQYF
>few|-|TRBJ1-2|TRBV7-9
TGTGCCAGCAGTTCACAGGGCCCATATGGCTACACCTTC
CASSSQGPYGYTF
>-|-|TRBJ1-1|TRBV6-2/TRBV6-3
TGTGCCAGCAGTACCCGCCTCGAGGCGTATGCTTTCTTT
CASSTRLEAYAFF
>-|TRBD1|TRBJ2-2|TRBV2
TGTGCCAGCAGGGAAATTAACAGGGGAAGCGGGGAGCTGTTTTTT
CASREINRGSGELFF
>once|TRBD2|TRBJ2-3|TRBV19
TGTGCCAGTAGTATCCTCAGCGGGGGGCCACGCACAGATACGCAGTATTTT
CASSILSGGPRTDTQYF
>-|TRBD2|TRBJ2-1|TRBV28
TGTGCCAGCAGTTTAGGCGGGGGGAATGAGCAGTTCTTC
CASSLGGGNEQFF
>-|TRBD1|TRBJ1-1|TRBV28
TGTGCCAGCAGTATCGACAGGGGGCCTCTTAGCTTT
CASSIDRGPLSF
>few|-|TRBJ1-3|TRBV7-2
TGTGCCAGCAGCTTAGTCGGACAGAGCTCTGGAAACACCATATATTTT
CASSLVGQSSGNTIYF
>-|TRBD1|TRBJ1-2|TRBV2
TGTGCCAGCAGTGAGGGACAGGACTATGGCTACACCTTC
CASSEGQDYGYTF
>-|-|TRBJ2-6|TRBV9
TGTGCCAGCACCTCAAGTCGGGGCTCTGGGGCCAACGTCCTGACTTTC
CASTSSRGSGANVLTF
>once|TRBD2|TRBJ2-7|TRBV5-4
TGTGCCAGCAGCTCTGGCGGGGGCGAGCAGTACTTC
CASSSGGGEQYF
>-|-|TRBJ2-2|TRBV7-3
TGTGCCAGCAGCCCAGGGACTGCAGGCGGGGAGCTGTTTTTT
CASSPGTAGGELFF
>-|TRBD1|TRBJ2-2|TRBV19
TGTGCCAGTAGTATGACCGCCACCGGGACAGGGACCGGGGAGCTGTTTTTT
CASSMTATGTGTGELFF
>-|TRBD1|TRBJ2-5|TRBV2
TGTGCCAGCAGCGCCGGGACAGGGGACAGCGTCGAGTACTTC
CASSAGTGDSVEYF
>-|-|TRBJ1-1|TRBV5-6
TGTGCCAGCAGCTTGGTGGGACTAAACACTGAAGCTTTCTTT
CASSLVGLNTEAFF
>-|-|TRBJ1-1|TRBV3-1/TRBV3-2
TGTGCCAGCAGCGGAGCGGGGTTGACTGAAGCTTTCTTT
CASSGAGLTEAFF
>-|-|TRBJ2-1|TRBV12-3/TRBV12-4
TGTGCCAGCAGTTTGGGAGAGAACAATGAGCAGTTCTTC
CASSLGENNEQFF
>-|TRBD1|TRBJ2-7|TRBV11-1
TGTGCCAGCAGCCCGGAGACGGACAGGGACGAGCAGTACTTC
CASSPETDRDEQYF